A single sample is the source of the 2 T cell receptor beta chains below, sequenced in a study of blood T cell repertoires in COVID-19 (dated by TCRdb to about 2020). The library came from the immunoSEQ multiplex PCR assay. TCRdb carries this immuneACCESS record with in-frame sequences only. Its versions omit some clonotypes, under half of them owing to an unresolved V gene in the studies checked, with the rest unexplained. Counted in this sample were some 97,000 clones; roughly 87% of them appeared once. Of the sample, over 7% falls within the top ten clones. Material: peripheral blood. The source of these receptors is a man younger than 40 in a cohort sampled during active COVID-19.

The J gene is TRBJ1-1, the V gene TRBV5-1; D call uncertain. CDR3 length equals 14 residues. Trimming shortened V by 1 base and J by 1 base, and 8 bases separated the two germline ends. Germline assignment: CDR1 SGHRS and CDR2 YFSETQ. CDR3 loop: CASSLLSENTEAFF. CDR3 sequence (DNA): TGCGCCAGCAGCTTGTTGTCAGAGAACACTGAAGCTTTCTTT.

V is TRBV3-1 (or the pseudogene TRBV3-2) and J is TRBJ1-6, with D perhaps matching TRBD1 (6 bases). The CDR3 length is 15 residues. V was shortened by 5 bases and J by 4 bases, with 12 bases between the two germline ends. CDR1 is LGHDT, CDR2 YNNKEL, per germline (reference sequence). The CDR3 reads CASSGTQGYNSPLHF. The DNA for the CDR3 is TGTGCCAGCAGCGGGACGCAGGGGTATAATTCACCCCTCCACTTT.